This entry concerns a single T cell receptor beta chain. The source of the sample is a study of blood T cells in healthy people across ages. Germline CDR1 is SGHTA and CDR2 is FQGTGA. Trimming stripped 0 bases from V and 4 bases from J, with 6 bases between. The CDR3 is 13 residues long. The second PCR ran about 6 to 11 cycles with a sample-barcoded 5' primer and J-beta primers. One entry per CDR3 protein, called by TCRdb with MiXCR from the 5' RACE reads. The table shows around 650,000 distinct CDR3 sequences, with roughly 43% occurring only once. This receptor was obtained from an elderly man in good health. Source material: blood. This chain uses TRBV7-3 with TRBJ2-5, with D possibly matching TRBD1 (5 bases). CDR3 nucleotides: TGTGCCAGCAGCTTAACAACAGGAGAGACCCAGTACTTC. This gives the protein CASSLTTGETQYF. The whole variable domain, filled in from reference TRBV7-3 and TRBJ2-5, reads GAGVSQTPSNKVTEKGKYVELRCDPISGHTALYWYRQSLGQGPEFLIYFQGTGAADDSGLPNDRFFAVRPEGSVSTLKIQRTERGDSAVYLCASSLTTGETQYFGPGTRLLVL.